This T cell receptor beta chain was recorded in a study of beta chain features in type 1 diabetes. The CDR3 totals 13 residues. Trimming cost V 6 bases and J 4 bases, with 12 bases left between them. From germline, CDR1 is MGHDK and CDR2 SYGVNS. General study findings and limits: Type 1 diabetes patients had TCRB CDR3s that were shorter (moderately but significantly so) in all four CD4+ subsets.

All of the isolated RNA was reverse transcribed, so expressed TCRB transcripts were sequenced. TCRdb's copy holds only in-frame clones and misses some; the assay was immunoSEQ multiplex PCR. The sample records about 160,000 clones, 7.8% being singletons. Concerning this clone itself: Its antigen is unknown.

The sequenced sample was central memory CD4+ T cells from blood. This receptor was identified in a woman aged 40 to 50 with type 1 diabetes. The rearrangement joins TRBV25-1 to TRBJ1-1; D is possibly TRBD1 (6 bases). CDR3 sequence reads: CASRSGGPTEAFF. In nucleotides, the CDR3 is TGTGCCAGCAGGTCGGGGGGGCCCACTGAAGCTTTCTTT.